Listed below are T cell receptor beta chains from one sample, sequenced in a study of blood T cell repertoires in COVID-19. Generated by immunoSEQ multiplex PCR, the TCRdb table keeps only in-frame clones and is missing some. The sample carries about 180,000 clones, about four fifths recorded once. Sequencing was carried out using peripheral blood. All receptors come from a human donor in a cohort sampled during active COVID-19. The CDR3 runs from the conserved cysteine through the conserved F or W. D genes are given only for firm matches. Size is stated for part of the rows, as once, few or many counts, or as a class when the clone is expanded.

clone_size,v_call,j_call,d_call,cdr3_nt,cdr3_aa
NA,TRBV7-6,TRBJ1-4,TRBD1,TGTGCCAGCAGCTTAGGGACAGGTTTTGAAAAACTGTTTTTT,CASSLGTGFEKLFF
NA,TRBV7-8,TRBJ2-7,NA,TGTGCCAGCAGCTTAGGCAGGGTTTACGAGCAGTACTTC,CASSLGRVYEQYF
NA,TRBV11-3,TRBJ2-7,NA,TGTGCCAGCAGCGTTAGGTCGGGGGACGAGCAGTACTTC,CASSVRSGDEQYF
NA,TRBV23-1,TRBJ2-1,NA,TGCGCCAGCAGTCGAGTTCTGAGCTCCTACAATGAGCAGTTCTTC,CASSRVLSSYNEQFF
NA,TRBV14,TRBJ2-3,NA,TGTGCCAGCAGCCAAACTAGAGGTGTGGGCCCAGATACGCAGTATTTT,CASSQTRGVGPDTQYF
NA,TRBV5-1,TRBJ2-3,NA,TGCGCCAGCAGCTATACAGGGAATACAGATACGCAGTATTTT,CASSYTGNTDTQYF
few,TRBV27,TRBJ1-2,TRBD1,TGTGCCAGCAGTCCACAGGGGAACTATGGCTACACCTTC,CASSPQGNYGYTF
many,TRBV6-1,TRBJ1-5,NA,TGTGCCAGCAGTGAATCCTGGGCCGATAGCAATCAGCCCCAGCATTTT,CASSESWADSNQPQHF
NA,TRBV9,TRBJ1-1,NA,TGTGCCAGCAGCCAAGGGGGGAACACTGAAGCTTTCTTT,CASSQGGNTEAFF
NA,TRBV14,TRBJ1-1,NA,TGTGCCAGCAGCCAAGATCTCACGGGAACCGGTAAAGAAGCTTTCTTT,CASSQDLTGTGKEAFF
NA,TRBV14,TRBJ1-5,TRBD1,TGTGCCAGCAGATACGGACAGGGGAGTGAGTGTGGCAATCAGCCCCAGCATTTT,CASRYGQGSECGNQPQHF
NA,TRBV3-1/TRBV3-2,TRBJ1-1,NA,TGTGCCAGCAGCCATGGGGTCGGGGAAGGAGCTTTCTTT,CASSHGVGEGAFF
NA,TRBV13,TRBJ2-7,TRBD1,TGTGCCAGCAGCCTTCGGGGACAGCAGTACGAGCAGTACTTC,CASSLRGQQYEQYF
NA,TRBV19,TRBJ1-5,NA,TGTGCCAGTAGGCGTGACAGGCGTGGCCAGCCCCAGCATTTT,CASRRDRRGQPQHF
NA,TRBV13,TRBJ1-6,TRBD1,TGTGCCAGCAGCTTAGGAACAGGGGGACGGGCTTCACCCCTCCACTTT,CASSLGTGGRASPLHF
few,TRBV4-2,TRBJ2-7,NA,TGTGCCAGCAGCCAAGGGGGGGCCTACGAGCAGTACTTC,CASSQGGAYEQYF
NA,TRBV7-2,TRBJ1-3,TRBD1,TGTGCCAGCAGCTTAGAAAGGGACAGGGAAGACGGAAACACCATATATTTT,CASSLERDREDGNTIYF
NA,TRBV11-2,TRBJ1-5,NA,TGTGCCAGCAGCTTAGGGGGCAGTCCCCATCAGCCCCAGCATTTT,CASSLGGSPHQPQHF
NA,TRBV28,TRBJ2-3,NA,TGTGCCAGCAGTCCGGTACTAGGAGGCACAGATACGCAGTATTTT,CASSPVLGGTDTQYF
NA,TRBV5-5,TRBJ1-2,NA,TGTGCCAGCAGCAGAGACAGTTCCTATAATGGCTACACCTTC,CASSRDSSYNGYTF